This TCR beta chain originates from a study of blood T cell repertoires in COVID-19. Germline CDR1 SEHNR, CDR2 FQNEAQ (reference sequence). The ends lost 5 bases at V and 5 bases at J; junction bases unmatched: 5. The CDR3 length is 14 residues. Authors' data handling: Researchers report that nucleated cell counts were estimated from reference gene primer amplification. Profiled with immunoSEQ multiplex PCR; TCRdb holds only in-frame clones, not every one. The DNA gave D and trimming, while V, J and clone size come from that table. Of 90,000 to 130,000 clones listed, 88% are singletons. The sequence was collected from a human donor in a cohort sampled during active COVID-19. This chain links TRBV7-9 with TRBJ1-4; 7 bases fit TRBD1. The sequencing input was peripheral blood. CDR3 nucleotide sequence: TGTGCCAGCAGCCTCCAACAGGGGAATGAAAAACTGTTTTTT. Protein: CASSLQQGNEKLFF.